The TCR beta chain described here comes from a study of technical replicates of blood from four donors. This clone came up once. Sequencing used immunoSEQ multiplex PCR; TCRdb keeps in-frame clones, though not all of them. This sample yields about 70,000 clones, of which approximately 96% are seen a single time; roughly 0.21% belongs to the top ten. The length of the CDR3 is 15 residues. CDR1 and CDR2 (germline): MNHNS, SASEGT. V was pared by 2 bases and J by 4 bases, with 11 bases between. Sequenced: T cells isolated from PBMCs. This receptor was identified in a human donor in good health. The chain joins TRBV6-1 to TRBJ1-4; D ambiguous. The CDR3 region is CASSEWEGSNEKLFF. In nucleotides, the CDR3 is TGTGCCAGCAGTGAATGGGAGGGTAGTAATGAAAAACTGTTTTTT.